Following are 30 T cell receptor beta chains from one sample sequenced in a study of T cell repertoires in cytomegalovirus infection. Each CDR3 protein is one row after TCRdb ran MiXCR on the reads. The table records about half a million distinct CDR3 sequences, about 42% of them present only once. Their target antigens are unknown. Source: cultured PBMCs, taken from culture after CMV antigen stimulation. These receptors came from a human donor in good health (CMV status not recorded). Some clones in this sample may be carry-over from other donors' samples.

At least ten counts were recorded for this clonotype. V and J are TRBV7-2 and TRBJ2-5; 9 bases match TRBD2. The V gene end was trimmed by 1 base and the J gene end by 4 bases; junction bases not matched to a gene: 1. The germline V gene encodes CDR1 SGHTA and CDR2 FQGNSA. The CDR3 consists of 14 residues. DNA of the CDR3: TGTGCCAGCAGCTTAGGAGCGGGAGGAGAGACCCAGTACTTC. This sequence encodes CASSLGAGGETQYF.

The V call is TRBV15, the J call TRBJ2-5; maybe TRBD1 (6 bases). The V end lost 2 bases, the J end lost 7 bases, and 14 bases lay between the germline ends. This CDR3 comprises 14 residues. Germline-derived CDR1 and CDR2 are LNHNV and YYDKDF (reference sequence). DNA of the CDR3: TGTGCCACCAGCAGACGGGACATCCCCAGGACCCAGTACTTC. This translates into CATSRRDIPRTQYF.

J is TRBJ2-7 and V is TRBV12-3 or TRBV12-4; no reliable D call. This CDR3 has 15 amino acids. V gave up 5 bases and J gave up 6 bases, with 20 bases separating them. This chain's CDR3 is CASSRYKAGSGEQYF. The CDR3 DNA sequence: TGTGCCAGCAGTCGATACAAGGCTGGTTCGGGCGAGCAGTACTTC.

This clonotype was seen only once. The chain is built from TRBV6-2 or TRBV6-3 and TRBJ2-7, with 10 bases fitting TRBD1. The CDR3 covers 13 residues. Germline V gene sequence: CDR1 MNHEY, CDR2 SVGEGT. The trim removed 10 bases at V and 2 bases at J, leaving 5 bases unmatched. CDR3 bases: TGTGCCACCGAGGGACAGGGGACCTACGAGCAGTACTTC. Translating it yields CATEGQGTYEQYF.

This chain connects TRBV11-2 to TRBJ2-3; the D is unclear. The CDR3 is 11 amino acids. V dropped 7 bases and J dropped 8 bases, with 10 bases sitting between them. The V gene's germline CDR1 is SGHAT and CDR2 FQNNGV. The CDR3 is CASTILGTQYF. CDR3 DNA: TGTGCCAGCACCATCCTTGGTACGCAGTATTTT.

The chain recombines TRBV7-2 with TRBJ1-4; D is undetermined. Germline V gene data show CDR1 as SGHTA and CDR2 as FQGNSA. The CDR3 consists of 16 residues. Deletions cut 5 bases from V and 4 bases from J, with 17 bases between. The CDR3 reads CASSPFASSNNEKLFF. DNA of the CDR3: TGTGCCAGCAGCCCCTTTGCGAGCAGTAATAATGAAAAACTGTTTTTT. The whole variable domain, filled in from reference TRBV7-2 and TRBJ1-4, reads GAGVSQSPSNKVTEKGKDVELRCDPISGHTALYWYRQSLGQGLEFLIYFQGNSAPDKSGLPSDRFSAERTGGSVSTLTIQRTQQEDSAVYLCASSPFASSNNEKLFFGSGTQLSVL.

V usage is TRBV15 and J usage is TRBJ2-1; 8 bases align to TRBD2. The CDR3 loop spans 17 amino acids. V gave up 5 bases and J gave up 9 bases; unmatched junction bases: 18. CDR1 is LNHNV and CDR2 is YYDKDF in the germline V gene (reference sequence). The CDR3: CATSLESGLGPFSEQFF. The CDR3 DNA reads TGTGCCACCAGCCTCGAATCGGGACTAGGCCCGTTCAGTGAGCAGTTCTTC.

This chain uses TRBV7-6 with TRBJ2-1; TRBD1 agrees at 8 bases. In germline, CDR1 is SGHVS, CDR2 FNYEAQ. After removal of 5 bases from V and 9 bases from J, the junction contained 9 bases not matched to a gene. The CDR3 is made up of 14 amino acids. CDR3 region: CASSAPSTGGEQFF. For the CDR3, the DNA is TGTGCCAGCAGCGCACCTTCCACAGGGGGTGAGCAGTTCTTC.

This chain uses TRBV6-1 with TRBJ1-6; D remains ambiguous. CDR1 and CDR2 (germline): MNHNS, SASEGT. The CDR3 has 17 amino acids. The V gene lost 1 base and the J gene lost 6 bases, with 16 bases spanning the gap. This CDR3 is CASSEVFSGLGNSPLHF. The CDR3 DNA reads TGTGCCAGCAGTGAAGTGTTCTCCGGCCTGGGTAATTCACCCCTCCACTTT.

This clonotype occurred a few times. This sequence joins TRBV7-2 and TRBJ2-3; 14 bases line up with TRBD2. The CDR3 sequence is 17 residues long. Per germline, CDR1 SGHTA and CDR2 FQGNSA. After removal of 5 bases from V and 5 bases from J, the junction contained 9 bases not matched to a gene. This CDR3 reads CASSPGLAGDLRDTQYF. The CDR3, as DNA: TGTGCCAGCAGCCCGGGACTAGCGGGAGACCTGCGAGATACGCAGTATTTT.

The chain couples TRBV28 to TRBJ2-2; D possibly matches TRBD1 or TRBD2 (5 bases each). Germline V gene lookup returns CDR1 MDHEN and CDR2 SYDVKM. The CDR3 is 15 residues long. V was pared by 10 bases and J by 4 bases, with 19 bases between. The CDR3 sequence is CATTPNGAGTGELFF. CDR3 sequence (DNA): TGTGCCACTACTCCAAACGGGGCGGGCACCGGGGAGCTGTTTTTT. Based on the CDR3 plus reference TRBV28 and TRBJ2-2, the full variable domain is DVKVTQSSRYLVKRTGEKVFLECVQDMDHENMFWYRQDPGLGLRLIYFSYDVKMKEKGDIPEGYSVSREKKERFSLILESASTNQTSMYLCATTPNGAGTGELFFGEGSRLTVL.

Note on this clonotype: It may be a read error: a sequence one base away is much more abundant. Because it lacks the conserved phenylalanine or tryptophan at the end, this CDR3 is likely a read error. The chain recombines TRBV7-2 with TRBJ2-1; TRBD2 matches at 9 bases. After removal of 3 bases from V and 5 bases from J, the junction contained 5 bases not matched to a gene. The germline CDR1 and CDR2 sequences are SGHTA and FQGNSA. The CDR3 extends over 15 amino acids. The CDR3 sequence: CASSLGLASNNEQFS. CDR3 sequence (DNA): TGTGCCAGCAGCTTGGGACTAGCTTCCAACAATGAGCAGTTCTCC.

This clonotype was picked up a small number of times. The rearrangement joins TRBV7-9 to TRBJ2-1, with no clear D. The CDR3 length is 11 residues. Trimming shortened V by 3 bases and J by 9 bases, and 6 bases separated the two germline ends. Per germline, CDR1 SEHNR and CDR2 FQNEAQ (reference sequence). CDR3 sequence reads: CASSFGTEQFF. The CDR3, as DNA: TGTGCCAGCAGCTTCGGAACTGAGCAGTTCTTC.

V gene TRBV7-2 combines with J gene TRBJ1-6, with unresolved D. This CDR3 comprises 13 residues. Germline CDR1 SGHTA, CDR2 FQGNSA. Trimming shortened V by 0 bases and J by 6 bases, and 3 bases separated the two germline ends. CDR3 DNA: TGTGCCAGCAGCTTAGCCCGTAATTCACCCCTCCACTTT. Its protein product is CASSLARNSPLHF.

This chain connects TRBV11-3 to TRBJ2-1; D is perhaps TRBD1 (6 bases). This CDR3 comprises 15 residues. The V and J ends lost 2 bases and 5 bases respectively, with 13 bases between them. Germline V CDR1 and CDR2: SGHNT, YENEEA. The chain's CDR3 is CASSLSAGANNEQFF. The CDR3 DNA reads as TGTGCCAGCAGCTTATCGGCAGGGGCTAACAATGAGCAGTTCTTC.

This clonotype was seen a few times. The chain links TRBV11-1 to TRBJ2-3, with D unresolved. V was trimmed by 5 bases and J by 5 bases, leaving 23 bases between them. Per the germline V gene, CDR1 is SGHAT and CDR2 is FQDESV (reference sequence). The CDR3 extends over 17 amino acids. CDR3 amino acids: CASSQEWAGQAKDTQYF. The DNA for the CDR3 is TGTGCCAGCAGCCAGGAGTGGGCCGGCCAGGCGAAAGATACGCAGTATTTT.

This clonotype has a handful of counts. J is TRBJ2-1 and V is TRBV7-7; 7 positions match TRBD2. The J segment lost 7 bases and the V segment lost 4 bases, leaving 13 bases of the junction unmatched. Germline V gene lookup returns CDR1 SSHAT and CDR2 FNYEAQ (reference sequence). The CDR3 covers 16 residues. CDR3 nucleotide sequence: TGTGCCAGCAGCTCTCCGCCTAGCGGCCTAGGGAATGAGCAGTTCTTC. Protein sequence: CASSSPPSGLGNEQFF. The whole variable domain, filled in from reference TRBV7-7 and TRBJ2-1, reads GAGVSQSPRYKVTKRGQDVTLRCDPISSHATLYWYQQALGQGPEFLTYFNYEAQPDKSGLPSDRFSAERPEGSISTLTIQRTEQRDSAMYRCASSSPPSGLGNEQFFGPGTRLTVL.

DNA for the CDR3: TGTGCCAGCAGCCAGGGACTAGCGGGAGCCGACGAGCAGTACTTC. The encoded protein is CASSQGLAGADEQYF. This chain links TRBV7-2 with TRBJ2-7; 14 bases line up with TRBD2. Germline V gene data show CDR1 as SGHTA and CDR2 as FQGNSA. This CDR3 has 15 amino acids. Unmatched junction bases numbered 5, after V lost 5 bases and J lost 5 bases.

V is TRBV7-8 and J is TRBJ1-5; D is unclear. The CDR3 is 16 residues long. V was pared by 1 base and J by 0 bases, with 10 bases between. Germline CDR1 and CDR2: SGHVS and FQNEAQ. The CDR3 reads CASSLGASYSNQPQHF. The CDR3 bases are TGTGCCAGCAGCTTAGGGGCCAGTTATAGCAATCAGCCCCAGCATTTT.

This rearrangement joins TRBV12-3 or TRBV12-4 to TRBJ2-7; a weak D match, TRBD1 (5 bases). The CDR3 is 13 residues long. Trimming took off 6 bases at V and 3 bases at J, with 12 bases between the two ends. The DNA for the CDR3 is TGTGCCAGCAGCCAAACAGGCAACTACGAGCAGTACTTC. It translates to CASSQTGNYEQYF.

The V gene is TRBV7-2, the J gene TRBJ2-7; 7 bases align to TRBD1. CDR1 SGHTA and CDR2 FQGNSA come from the germline V gene. The CDR3 has 13 residues. The V and J ends lost 2 bases and 9 bases, in that order; junction bases with no gene match: 7. Here the CDR3 reads CASSLPPDRSQYF. CDR3 in DNA: TGTGCCAGCAGCTTACCCCCGGACAGGTCGCAGTACTTC.

This rearrangement joins TRBV15 to TRBJ2-2; the D gene is possibly TRBD1 (5 bases). Per germline, CDR1 LNHNV and CDR2 YYDKDF (reference sequence). The CDR3 covers 15 residues. The ends were cut back, 1 base at V and 0 bases at J, with 6 bases in the middle. The CDR3 loop is CATSRGQSNTGELFF. For the CDR3, the DNA is TGTGCCACCAGCAGAGGACAGTCGAACACCGGGGAGCTGTTTTTT.

This clonotype turned up a few times. V and J are TRBV7-8 and TRBJ1-1; maybe TRBD1 (6 bases). CDR1 is SGHVS and CDR2 is FQNEAQ in the germline V gene. This CDR3 is built from 16 residues. CDR3: CGTSGQGRLMNTEAFF. DNA of the CDR3: TGTGGCACCTCGGGGCAGGGGCGCCTAATGAACACTGAAGCTTTCTTT. Looking up the rest from reference TRBV7-8 and TRBJ1-1 gives the full variable domain: GAGVSQSPRYKVAKRGQDVALRCDPISGHVSLFWYQQALGQGPEFLTYFQNEAQLDKSGLPSDRFFAERPEGSVSTLKIQRTQQEDSAVYLCGTSGQGRLMNTEAFFGQGTRLTVV.

V and J are TRBV10-3 and TRBJ2-2, with no clear D. Germline loops: CDR1 ENHRY, CDR2 SYGVKD. The CDR3 runs 19 residues. V lost 4 bases, J lost 0 bases, and 21 bases lay in between. CDR3 protein: CAISGGATYMSANTGELFF. In DNA, the CDR3 is TGTGCCATCAGTGGGGGTGCGACTTACATGAGTGCGAACACCGGGGAGCTGTTTTTT.

This clonotype was seen a handful of times. This chain links TRBV6-5 with TRBJ1-1; D is possibly TRBD1 (5 bases). The V end was cut by 8 bases, the J end by 4 bases, with 14 bases between. The CDR3 is 13 residues long. Germline V gene sequence: CDR1 MNHEY, CDR2 SVGAGI. CDR3 nucleotides: TGTGCCAGCCGTCGGTCCCAGGGCACTGAAGCTTTCTTT. Residues: CASRRSQGTEAFF.

The rearrangement joins TRBV19 to TRBJ1-1; 7 nucleotides line up with TRBD1. This CDR3 comprises 15 residues. J was trimmed by 5 bases and V by 4 bases; bases with no gene match: 10. The germline V gene encodes CDR1 LNHDA and CDR2 SQIVND (reference sequence). This CDR3 is CASSTPGQSRTEAFF. The CDR3 DNA reads as TGTGCCAGTAGTACCCCGGGACAGTCGAGAACTGAAGCTTTCTTT.

The chain couples TRBV7-2 to TRBJ2-3; TRBD1 matches at 10 bases. After removal of 4 bases from V and 5 bases from J, the junction contained 9 bases not matched to a gene. Germline V gene lookup returns CDR1 SGHTA and CDR2 FQGNSA. There are 16 residues in the CDR3. The CDR3 spells CASSSTGTGEVDTQYF. DNA of the CDR3: TGTGCCAGCAGCTCCACCGGGACAGGGGAGGTAGATACGCAGTATTTT.

This clonotype was detected ten times or more. The chain carries TRBV12-3 or TRBV12-4 and TRBJ1-5; D unresolved. With 2 bases removed from V and 3 bases from J, the gap between germline ends came to 8 bases. CDR3 size: 14 residues. The CDR3 DNA is TGTGCCAGCAGTTTATCCGGGAACAATCAGCCCCAGCATTTT. Protein product: CASSLSGNNQPQHF.

This clonotype has just a few counts. The rearrangement links TRBV6-2 or TRBV6-3 to TRBJ1-5; D perhaps matches TRBD1 (6 bases). Looked up from germline, CDR1 is MNHEY and CDR2 is SVGEGT. V dropped 0 bases and J dropped 4 bases, with 10 bases sitting between them. CDR3 size: 15 residues. The CDR3 DNA is TGTGCCAGCAGTTACTCGGGCAGGGGAAATCAGCCCCAGCATTTT. Protein product: CASSYSGRGNQPQHF.

This clonotype showed up just a few times. This chain links TRBV20-1 with TRBJ2-2; 9 bases are shared with TRBD2. CDR3 length: 15 residues. The ends lost 8 bases at V and 1 base at J; junction bases unmatched: 8. CDR1 DFQATT and CDR2 SNEGSKA come from the germline V gene (reference sequence). CDR3 coding DNA: TGCAGTTTCCAGAGCGGGGGGAGGAACACCGGGGAGCTGTTTTTT. Amino acid sequence: CSFQSGGRNTGELFF.